Described below is a single T cell receptor (beta chain) sequence and its context. The sample comes from a study of blood T cell repertoires in COVID-19. The wider study: The analysed material was cDNA or gDNA that came from T cells, B-cell-depleted T cells, or PBMCs.

TCRdb keeps only in-frame clones here, not all; method: immunoSEQ multiplex PCR. The repertoire consists of some 220,000 clones, with about 86% occurring once and the leading ten covering approximately 3.3%. Germline lookup yields CDR1 MDHEN and CDR2 SYDVKM. The V segment lost 10 bases and the J segment 10 bases; nucleotides outside the gene matches: 9. The CDR3 covers 13 residues. The chain couples TRBV28 to TRBJ1-6; 8 bases fit TRBD1. The TCR was taken from a woman aged 45-59 years in a cohort exposed to, infected with or recovered from COVID-19 (not recorded which). The sequenced material came from PBMCs or T cells enriched from blood (not recorded which). This CDR3 is CATSQGQASPLHF. The CDR3 bases are TGTGCCACGAGCCAGGGACAGGCCTCACCCCTCCACTTT. The whole variable domain, filled in from reference TRBV28 and TRBJ1-6, reads DVKVTQSSRYLVKRTGEKVFLECVQDMDHENMFWYRQDPGLGLRLIYFSYDVKMKEKGDIPEGYSVSREKKERFSLILESASTNQTSMYLCATSQGQASPLHFGNGTRLTVT.